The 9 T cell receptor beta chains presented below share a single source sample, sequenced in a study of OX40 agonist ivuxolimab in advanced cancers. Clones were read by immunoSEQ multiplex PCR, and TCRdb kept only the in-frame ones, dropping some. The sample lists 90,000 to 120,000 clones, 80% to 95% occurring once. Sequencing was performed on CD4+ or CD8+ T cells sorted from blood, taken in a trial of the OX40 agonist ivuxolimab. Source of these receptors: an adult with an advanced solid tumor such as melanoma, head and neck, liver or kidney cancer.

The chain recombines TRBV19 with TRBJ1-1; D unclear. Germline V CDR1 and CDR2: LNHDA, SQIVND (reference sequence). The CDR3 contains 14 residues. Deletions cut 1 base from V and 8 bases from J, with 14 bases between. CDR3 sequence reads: CASSIVRQAAEAFF. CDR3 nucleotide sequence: TGTGCCAGTAGTATAGTGCGGCAGGCGGCGGAAGCTTTCTTT.

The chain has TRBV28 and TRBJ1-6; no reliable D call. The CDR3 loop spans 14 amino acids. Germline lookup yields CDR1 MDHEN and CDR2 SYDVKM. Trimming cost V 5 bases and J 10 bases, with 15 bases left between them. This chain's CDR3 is CASSPLWGRSPLHF. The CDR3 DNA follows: TGTGCCAGCAGTCCACTTTGGGGTAGATCACCCCTCCACTTT. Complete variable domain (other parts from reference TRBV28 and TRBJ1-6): DVKVTQSSRYLVKRTGEKVFLECVQDMDHENMFWYRQDPGLGLRLIYFSYDVKMKEKGDIPEGYSVSREKKERFSLILESASTNQTSMYLCASSPLWGRSPLHFGNGTRLTVT.

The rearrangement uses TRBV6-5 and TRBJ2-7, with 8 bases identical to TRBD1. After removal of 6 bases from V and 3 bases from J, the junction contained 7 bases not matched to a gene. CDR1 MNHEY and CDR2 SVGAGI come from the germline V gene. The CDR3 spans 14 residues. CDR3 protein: CASRSDRGIYEQYF. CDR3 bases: TGTGCCAGCAGGTCCGACAGGGGTATCTACGAGCAGTACTTC.

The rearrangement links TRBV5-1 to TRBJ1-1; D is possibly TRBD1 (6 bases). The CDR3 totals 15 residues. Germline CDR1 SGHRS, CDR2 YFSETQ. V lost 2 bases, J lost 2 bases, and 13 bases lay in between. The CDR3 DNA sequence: TGCGCCAGCAGCTTTTGGGGGCCCGCTAACACTGAAGCTTTCTTT. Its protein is CASSFWGPANTEAFF.

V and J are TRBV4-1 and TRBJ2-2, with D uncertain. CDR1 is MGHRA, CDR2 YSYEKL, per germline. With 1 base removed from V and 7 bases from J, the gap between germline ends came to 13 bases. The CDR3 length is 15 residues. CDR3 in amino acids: CASSQGYGGIGELFF. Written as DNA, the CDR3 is TGCGCCAGCAGCCAAGGTTACGGTGGTATCGGGGAGCTGTTTTTT.

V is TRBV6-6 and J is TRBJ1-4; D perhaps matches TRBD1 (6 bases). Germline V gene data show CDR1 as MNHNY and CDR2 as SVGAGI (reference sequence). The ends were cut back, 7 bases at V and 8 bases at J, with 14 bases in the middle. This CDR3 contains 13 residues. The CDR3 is CASIRGRGEKLFF. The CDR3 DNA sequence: TGTGCCAGCATCAGGGGCCGGGGAGAAAAACTGTTTTTT.

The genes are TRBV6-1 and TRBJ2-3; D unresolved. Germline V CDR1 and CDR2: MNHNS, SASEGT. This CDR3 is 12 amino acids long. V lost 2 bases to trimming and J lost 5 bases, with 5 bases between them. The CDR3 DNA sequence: TGTGCCAGCAGTGAAACTATAGATACGCAGTATTTT. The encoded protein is CASSETIDTQYF.

The CDR3 DNA reads as TGTGCCAGCAGTGGACTTAGCGGGCTCTACAATGAGCAGTTCTTC. Amino acids: CASSGLSGLYNEQFF. The chain combines TRBV28 with TRBJ2-1, with 7 bases matching TRBD2. CDR1 is MDHEN and CDR2 is SYDVKM in the germline V gene. J was trimmed by 3 bases and V by 5 bases; bases with no gene match: 7. The CDR3 extends over 15 amino acids.

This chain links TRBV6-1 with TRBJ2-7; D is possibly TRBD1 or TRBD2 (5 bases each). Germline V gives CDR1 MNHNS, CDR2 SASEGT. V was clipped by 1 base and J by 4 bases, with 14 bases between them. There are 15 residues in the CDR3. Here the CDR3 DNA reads TGTGCCAGCAGTGAAGAGGGGAGAGAAGATTACGAGCAGTACTTC. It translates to CASSEEGREDYEQYF.